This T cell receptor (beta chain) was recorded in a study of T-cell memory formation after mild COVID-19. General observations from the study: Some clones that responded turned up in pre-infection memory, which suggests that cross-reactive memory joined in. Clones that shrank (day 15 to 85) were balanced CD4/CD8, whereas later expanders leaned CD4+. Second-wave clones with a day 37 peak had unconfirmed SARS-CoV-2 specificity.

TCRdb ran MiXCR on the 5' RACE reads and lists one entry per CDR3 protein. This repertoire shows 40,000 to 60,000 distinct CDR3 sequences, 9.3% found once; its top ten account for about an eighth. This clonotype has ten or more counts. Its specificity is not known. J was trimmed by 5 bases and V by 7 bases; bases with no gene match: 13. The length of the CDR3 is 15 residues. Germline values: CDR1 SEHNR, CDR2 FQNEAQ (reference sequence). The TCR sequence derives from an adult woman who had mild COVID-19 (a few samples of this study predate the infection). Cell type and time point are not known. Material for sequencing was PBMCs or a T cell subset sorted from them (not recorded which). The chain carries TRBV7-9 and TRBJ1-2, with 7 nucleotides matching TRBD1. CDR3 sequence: CASTPTGPTLYGYTF. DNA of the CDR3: TGTGCCAGCACCCCGACAGGGCCCACCCTTTATGGCTACACCTTC.